Listed below are T cell receptor beta chains from one sample, sequenced in a study of Graves' ophthalmopathy and Graves' hyperthyroidism. TCRdb reprocessed the multiplex PCR reads with MiXCR, giving one entry per CDR3 protein. This table holds hundreds of thousands of distinct CDR3 sequences, around 21% found once. Material: peripheral blood. These receptors all stem from a woman aged 18-30 years with stable Graves' hyperthyroidism. CDR3s leave out the opening cysteine and the closing phenylalanine or tryptophan. Clone size, where shown, is once, few, many, or a class for clones that have expanded.

J gene: TRBJ2-5; clone size: .; V gene: TRBV5-1; CDR3 protein: ASSLGLLADQETQY
J gene: TRBJ2-7; clone size: many; V gene: TRBV7-8; CDR3 protein: ASSLGGIGYEQY
J gene: TRBJ1-1; clone size: .; V gene: TRBV6-1; CDR3 protein: ASSEARTGGTEAF
J gene: TRBJ1-2; clone size: many; V gene: TRBV5-1; CDR3 protein: ASSPTTGTYSNYGYT
J gene: TRBJ1-6; clone size: few; V gene: TRBV12-5; CDR3 protein: ASGLEFTNSPLH
J gene: TRBJ1-1; clone size: many; V gene: TRBV2; CDR3 protein: ASSGEGGTEAF
J gene: TRBJ2-7; clone size: many; V gene: TRBV20-1; CDR3 protein: SATESHEQY
J gene: TRBJ2-5; clone size: many; V gene: TRBV29-1; CDR3 protein: SVGTSQETQY
J gene: TRBJ1-1; clone size: many; V gene: TRBV29-1; CDR3 protein: SVDPGKNTEAF
J gene: TRBJ2-7; clone size: many; V gene: TRBV12-3/TRBV12-4; CDR3 protein: ASSSLVGIAGGNYEQY
J gene: TRBJ2-7; clone size: many; V gene: TRBV5-1; CDR3 protein: ASSLTSGLVAYEQY
J gene: TRBJ2-7; clone size: many; V gene: TRBV28; CDR3 protein: ASSHRGSYEQY
J gene: TRBJ2-2; clone size: .; V gene: TRBV6-1; CDR3 protein: ASATTGELF
J gene: TRBJ1-1; clone size: .; V gene: TRBV12-3/TRBV12-4; CDR3 protein: ASSPDRGMNTEAF
J gene: TRBJ2-7; clone size: many; V gene: TRBV2; CDR3 protein: ASREDRGYEQY
J gene: TRBJ2-2; clone size: many; V gene: TRBV30; CDR3 protein: AWSKALRNTGELF
J gene: TRBJ2-7; clone size: many; V gene: TRBV11-1; CDR3 protein: ASSLAVLRTGESYEQY
J gene: TRBJ1-2; clone size: .; V gene: TRBV7-8; CDR3 protein: ASSLIQPEPGPYGYT
J gene: TRBJ1-5; clone size: many; V gene: TRBV6-1; CDR3 protein: ASIGGRRDQPQH
J gene: TRBJ2-2; clone size: many; V gene: TRBV11-1; CDR3 protein: ASSSSPARGTGELF
J gene: TRBJ2-7; clone size: many; V gene: TRBV28; CDR3 protein: ASSLGLRTSGPSTYEQY
J gene: TRBJ2-7; clone size: many; V gene: TRBV29-1; CDR3 protein: SVWTSGSGEQY
J gene: TRBJ2-2; clone size: .; V gene: TRBV13; CDR3 protein: ASSPTLVLASGDTGELF
J gene: TRBJ2-5; clone size: .; V gene: TRBV6-5; CDR3 protein: ASSYSSLAVGGETQY
J gene: TRBJ1-1; clone size: many; V gene: TRBV24-1; CDR3 protein: ATSDLKMNTEAF
J gene: TRBJ1-2; clone size: .; V gene: TRBV6-2/TRBV6-3; CDR3 protein: ASSYSKGFHGYT
J gene: TRBJ1-1; clone size: many; V gene: TRBV12-3/TRBV12-4; CDR3 protein: ASSWNTEAF
J gene: TRBJ2-7; clone size: few; V gene: TRBV4-3; CDR3 protein: ASSQDRHFEQY
J gene: TRBJ2-7; clone size: many; V gene: TRBV27; CDR3 protein: ASSLAGNHEQY
J gene: TRBJ1-1; clone size: .; V gene: TRBV7-9; CDR3 protein: SSSFMNTEAF
J gene: TRBJ1-2; clone size: many; V gene: TRBV12-3/TRBV12-4; CDR3 protein: ASSRGQGLYGYT
J gene: TRBJ2-7; clone size: once; V gene: TRBV19; CDR3 protein: ASSISGTGVLNEQY
J gene: TRBJ2-5; clone size: many; V gene: TRBV29-1; CDR3 protein: SVAAYGETQY
J gene: TRBJ1-5; clone size: many; V gene: TRBV20-1; CDR3 protein: SARHRALNEPQH
J gene: TRBJ1-1; clone size: many; V gene: TRBV12-3/TRBV12-4; CDR3 protein: ASSLSGTGRQAF
J gene: TRBJ1-6; clone size: many; V gene: TRBV12-3/TRBV12-4; CDR3 protein: ASRQQGSPLH
J gene: TRBJ1-3; clone size: many; V gene: TRBV25-1; CDR3 protein: ASSDRHFSGNTIY
J gene: TRBJ2-5; clone size: many; V gene: TRBV4-1; CDR3 protein: ASSLTSVETQY
J gene: TRBJ1-6; clone size: few; V gene: TRBV19; CDR3 protein: ASRGHGDSPLH
J gene: TRBJ2-5; clone size: medium-sized; V gene: TRBV28; CDR3 protein: ASSFLEETQY
J gene: TRBJ2-2; clone size: .; V gene: TRBV10-3; CDR3 protein: AISVFRAGDTGELF
J gene: TRBJ1-1; clone size: .; V gene: TRBV29-1; CDR3 protein: SVELWVGGGGRMNTEAF
J gene: TRBJ2-2; clone size: .; V gene: TRBV20-1; CDR3 protein: SANGLAGGPIYTGELF
J gene: TRBJ2-2; clone size: many; V gene: TRBV29-1; CDR3 protein: SVDRVGTGELF
J gene: TRBJ1-1; clone size: many; V gene: TRBV7-3; CDR3 protein: ASSLTGLNTEAF
J gene: TRBJ2-7; clone size: few; V gene: TRBV9; CDR3 protein: ARSVGSGTRDEQY